Here is one T cell receptor (beta chain) with its context. Its antigen remains unidentified. The data originate from a study of T cell responses to AZD1222 COVID-19 vaccine. Findings and caveats of the study: Just 5 to 7 AZD1222 recipients were seropositive at baseline. Clonal diversity may have been underestimated, and the donors were mostly white British, with more females than males.

Germline CDR1 and CDR2: SEHNR and FQNEAQ (reference sequence). The CDR3 is 15 amino acids. V was cut by 5 bases and J by 4 bases, with 15 bases left in between. Measured with immunoSEQ multiplex PCR; TCRdb has only the in-frame clones, and not every one. The sample records over 150,000 clones, almost 90% being singletons. The sequence came from an adult in good health. The specimen was peripheral blood, collected on day 0 of AZD1222 vaccination. The gene calls are TRBV7-9 and TRBJ2-1; D might be TRBD2 (6 bases). The CDR3 DNA reads as TGTGCCAGCAGCGGAAGGGACTGGAGTTACAATGAGCAGTTCTTC. Its translation: CASSGRDWSYNEQFF. Complete variable domain (other parts from reference TRBV7-9 and TRBJ2-1): DTGVSQNPRHKITKRGQNVTFRCDPISEHNRLYWYRQTLGQGPEFLTYFQNEAQLEKSRLLSDRFSAERPKGSFSTLEIQRTEQGDSAMYLCASSGRDWSYNEQFFGPGTRLTVL.